The clone carrying this T cell receptor (beta chain) was picked up a small number of times. Trimming shortened V by 7 bases and J by 2 bases, and 24 bases separated the two germline ends. This CDR3 is 17 amino acids long. Germline V CDR1 and CDR2: MNHEY, SMNVEV (reference sequence). Generated by immunoSEQ multiplex PCR, the TCRdb table keeps only in-frame clones and is missing some. The sample has roughly 250,000 clones; roughly four fifths are singletons. This sample stems from a study of blood T cell repertoires in COVID-19. Study-level information: Samples taken during acute and convalescent COVID-19 were collected in the United States, Italy and Spain. From T cells, B-cell-depleted T cells, or PBMCs came the material, which was cDNA or gDNA.

The V and J genes are TRBV27 and TRBJ2-7; D is possibly TRBD1 (5 bases). Input material: peripheral blood. The clonotype comes from a woman aged 55 to 70 with active or convalescent COVID-19. CDR3 bases: TGTGCCAGCAATCAAGAAGGACACCCCAGGGCACCCTACGAGCAGTACTTC. Protein sequence: CASNQEGHPRAPYEQYF.